Listed here are 27 T cell receptor beta chains from one sample, sequenced in a study of technical replicates of blood from several donors. Produced via immunoSEQ multiplex PCR; TCRdb's table is partial and in-frame only. The sample consists of around 69,000 clones, approximately 97% of them appearing once. Sequencing was done on a sample of T cells isolated from PBMCs. The receptors shown here come from a human donor in good health.

The rearrangement uses TRBV28 and TRBJ1-1, with a weak D call TRBD1 (5 bases). This CDR3 contains 15 residues. From germline, CDR1 is MDHEN and CDR2 SYDVKM. The V and J ends lost 5 bases and 3 bases respectively, with 16 bases between them. CDR3: CASSPGLSFDTEAFF. CDR3 DNA sequence: TGTGCCAGCAGTCCAGGGCTATCCTTTGACACTGAAGCTTTCTTT.

The J gene is TRBJ2-2, the V gene TRBV5-1; possibly TRBD1 for D (6 bases). The germline gives CDR1 SGHRS, CDR2 YFSETQ. The CDR3 runs 14 residues. With 2 bases removed from V and 5 bases from J, the gap between germline ends came to 10 bases. This CDR3 reads CASSFQGQTGELFF. The CDR3 bases are TGCGCCAGCAGCTTCCAGGGGCAAACCGGGGAGCTGTTTTTT.

This clone has a handful of counts. J is TRBJ1-4 and V is TRBV7-2; 7 nucleotides align to TRBD1. Trimming took 6 bases from V and 11 from J; bases not matched to a gene: 12. Germline-derived CDR1 and CDR2 are SGHTA and FQGNSA. This CDR3 spans 14 amino acids. The CDR3 reads CASSRSQGWSKLFF. The CDR3, as DNA: TGTGCCAGCAGTCGATCACAGGGGTGGTCTAAACTGTTTTTT.

This chain connects TRBV6-1 to TRBJ2-3; TRBD1 might be the D (6 bases). CDR1 and CDR2 (germline): MNHNS, SASEGT. Trimming left V 5 bases short and J 10 bases short, with 13 bases between. CDR3 size: 12 residues. The CDR3 region has the DNA TGTGCCAGCAGTCCGGACAGTCAAGCGCAGTATTTT. This gives the protein CASSPDSQAQYF.

The rearrangement uses TRBV2 and TRBJ1-1, with 7 bases aligning to TRBD1. Germline-derived CDR1 and CDR2 are SNHLY and FYNNEI. CDR3 length: 16 residues. Trimming removed 2 bases from V and 3 bases from J; junction bases left unmatched: 9. CDR3 bases: TGTGCCAGCAGTGAACTTCGATCCAGGGGGGACACTGAAGCTTTCTTT. Encoded protein: CASSELRSRGDTEAFF.

The chain combines TRBV19 with TRBJ1-2; D remains unclear. The CDR3 extends over 13 amino acids. The germline gives CDR1 LNHDA, CDR2 SQIVND (reference sequence). Trimming shortened V by 0 bases and J by 7 bases, and 9 bases separated the two germline ends. The CDR3 DNA reads as TGTGCCAGTAGTATAGAAGGGAGATCTGGCTACACCTTC. Amino acids: CASSIEGRSGYTF.

The chain combines TRBV4-1 with TRBJ2-1; TRBD1 is a possible D gene (5 bases). The germline V gene encodes CDR1 MGHRA and CDR2 YSYEKL. V dropped 0 bases and J dropped 4 bases, with 10 bases sitting between them. This CDR3 comprises 15 residues. The CDR3, as DNA: TGCGCCAGCAGCCAAGATCCCAGGGCTTACAATGAGCAGTTCTTC. It translates to CASSQDPRAYNEQFF.

The gene calls are TRBV4-2 and TRBJ1-5, with D perhaps TRBD1 (6 bases). The V end was cut by 4 bases, the J end by 7 bases, with 17 bases between. This CDR3 comprises 15 residues. Germline loops: CDR1 LGHNA, CDR2 YNFKEQ. The CDR3 reads CASSRETGMDQPQHF. CDR3 coding DNA: TGTGCCAGCAGCCGAGAAACAGGGATGGACCAGCCCCAGCATTTT.

This chain links TRBV6-1 with TRBJ1-2; TRBD1 aligns across 8 bases. CDR3 size: 17 residues. Germline CDR1 is MNHNS and CDR2 is SASEGT. V shed 0 bases, J shed 8 bases, and the junction held 14 bases outside the gene matches. The chain's CDR3 is CASSEADRTGPLKGYTF. The CDR3 region has the DNA TGTGCCAGCAGTGAAGCCGACCGGACAGGGCCTTTGAAGGGCTACACCTTC.

This chain joins TRBV7-9 and TRBJ1-2; D gene unclear. Germline V gives CDR1 SEHNR, CDR2 FQNEAQ (reference sequence). CDR3 length: 16 residues. Trimming left V 7 bases short and J 0 bases short, with 18 bases between. In DNA form, the CDR3 reads TGTGCCAGCACTCAACCACCGGGAGACCCTAACTATGGCTACACCTTC. It translates to CASTQPPGDPNYGYTF.

This clone appeared once. The gene calls are TRBV30 and TRBJ1-1; D possibly corresponds to TRBD1 (5 bases). The CDR3 loop spans 16 amino acids. Germline-derived CDR1 and CDR2 are GTSNPN and SVGIG (reference sequence). V was cut by 2 bases and J by 1 base, with 17 bases left in between. The CDR3: CAWSIEWGAGNTEAFF. The CDR3 region has the DNA TGTGCCTGGAGTATTGAGTGGGGCGCAGGGAACACTGAAGCTTTCTTT.

The CDR3 is CASSPMTRLEGYTF. The CDR3, as DNA: TGTGCCAGCTCACCCATGACACGCCTCGAGGGCTACACCTTC. The genes are TRBV18 and TRBJ1-2, with D uncertain. The CDR3 totals 14 residues. Trimming pared 3 bases from V and 8 bases from J, leaving 16 bases between. Germline V gene lookup returns CDR1 KGHSH and CDR2 LQKENI.

The chain has TRBV5-6 and TRBJ1-1; tentatively, D is TRBD1 (6 bases). This CDR3 is built from 14 residues. Germline assignment: CDR1 SGHDT and CDR2 YYEEEE. The V gene lost 4 bases and the J gene lost 10 bases, with 20 bases spanning the gap. The chain's CDR3 is CASSPIGDITGAFF. DNA of the CDR3: TGTGCCAGCAGCCCAATAGGGGACATCACGGGAGCTTTCTTT.

J is TRBJ1-2 and V is TRBV27; D gene unclear. The length of the CDR3 is 12 residues. The germline V gene has CDR1 MNHEY and CDR2 SMNVEV (reference sequence). V dropped 2 bases and J dropped 6 bases, with 7 bases sitting between them. CDR3 sequence: CASSLGGNGYTF. In DNA form, the CDR3 reads TGTGCCAGCAGTTTAGGAGGGAATGGCTACACCTTC.

The chain links TRBV7-2 to TRBJ2-1, with a weak D call TRBD2 (6 bases). Trimming pared 3 bases from V and 1 base from J, leaving 10 bases between. The CDR3 has 15 residues. Per germline, CDR1 SGHTA and CDR2 FQGNSA. The CDR3 region is CASSLGGASYNEQFF. CDR3 coding DNA: TGTGCCAGCAGCTTGGGGGGAGCTTCCTACAATGAGCAGTTCTTC.

The chain employs TRBV18 and TRBJ2-7; the D gene is possibly TRBD2 (5 bases). The CDR3 is 16 amino acids. Germline loops: CDR1 KGHSH, CDR2 LQKENI. The ends were cut back, 3 bases at V and 1 base at J, with 16 bases in the middle. The DNA for the CDR3 is TGTGCCAGCTCACCGTCACGTAGCGCCAGTTCCTACGAGCAGTACTTC. Its protein is CASSPSRSASSYEQYF.

This chain links TRBV6-6 with TRBJ2-7, with 8 bases that match TRBD1. After removal of 5 bases from V and 2 bases from J, the junction contained 8 bases not matched to a gene. The CDR3 extends over 15 amino acids. From germline, CDR1 is MNHNY and CDR2 SVGAGI (reference sequence). DNA for the CDR3: TGTGCCAGCAGTCTAGGGACAGGCGATACCTACGAGCAGTACTTC. Its protein product is CASSLGTGDTYEQYF.

The rearrangement joins TRBV19 to TRBJ2-7, with 9 bases that match TRBD1. CDR3 length equals 15 residues. The germline V gene has CDR1 LNHDA and CDR2 SQIVND (reference sequence). V shed 1 base, J shed 2 bases, and the junction held 3 bases outside the gene matches. In DNA, the CDR3 is TGTGCCAGTAGTATAGTCGGGACAGGGCCCTACGAGCAGTACTTC. Translation: CASSIVGTGPYEQYF.

This clone was seen more than once but under ten times. The chain links TRBV7-9 to TRBJ1-1; D possibly corresponds to TRBD1 (6 bases). V lost 5 bases, J lost 1 base, and 23 bases lay in between. Germline CDR1 reads SEHNR; CDR2 reads FQNEAQ (reference sequence). The CDR3 is 18 amino acids. The CDR3 region has the DNA TGTGCCAGCAGCCCAACAGGGCTAGCCGGAGGAGAGAACACTGAAGCTTTCTTT. It specifies CASSPTGLAGGENTEAFF.

The V call is TRBV2, the J call TRBJ2-1; TRBD1 matches at 7 bases. The CDR3 length is 10 residues. CDR1 SNHLY and CDR2 FYNNEI come from the germline V gene. Unmatched junction bases numbered 7, after V lost 8 bases and J lost 15 bases. DNA of the CDR3: TGTGCCAGCGTACAGGGGCTACTGTTCTTC. This codes for CASVQGLLFF.

V is TRBV2 and J is TRBJ2-7; weak D call: TRBD2 (5 bases). There are 14 residues in the CDR3. V lost 7 bases and J lost 0, with 13 bases in between. Germline CDR1 is SNHLY and CDR2 is FYNNEI. The CDR3 loop reads CASTERSTSYEQYF. CDR3 sequence (DNA): TGTGCCAGCACGGAGCGGTCGACCTCCTACGAGCAGTACTTC.

This chain links TRBV5-1 with TRBJ2-1; the D gene is possibly TRBD2 (5 bases). CDR1 and CDR2 from the germline V gene are SGHRS and YFSETQ. The CDR3 spans 13 residues. Trimming took 6 bases from V and 9 from J, leaving 16 bases between them. DNA for the CDR3: TGCGCCAGCAACAAACTAGAGTCGGGTGAGCAGTTCTTC. Protein sequence: CASNKLESGEQFF.

The chain joins TRBV4-2 to TRBJ1-4, with 10 bases matching TRBD1. J gave up 6 bases and V 4 bases, and 2 bases lay outside the gene matches. This CDR3 contains 14 residues. CDR1 is LGHNA and CDR2 is YNFKEQ in the germline V gene. The CDR3 loop is CASSPGQGDEKLFF. As DNA, the CDR3 is TGTGCCAGCAGCCCTGGACAGGGGGATGAAAAACTGTTTTTT.

The genes are TRBV10-1 and TRBJ2-1; 7 bases match TRBD2. The trim removed 0 bases at V and 2 bases at J, leaving 4 bases unmatched. There are 16 residues in the CDR3. Germline CDR1 WNHNN, CDR2 SYGVQD (reference sequence). DNA of the CDR3: TGCGCCAGCAGTGAGTCTGCGGGAGATGCCTACAATGAGCAGTTCTTC. Its protein product is CASSESAGDAYNEQFF.

The chain couples TRBV5-1 to TRBJ2-3, with 10 positions matching TRBD1. V was pared by 4 bases and J by 0 bases, with 2 bases of the junction left unmatched. This CDR3 spans 15 amino acids. CDR1 and CDR2 (germline): SGHRS, YFSETQ. In DNA form, the CDR3 reads TGCGCCAGCAGCCCGGGACAGGGGAGCACAGATACGCAGTATTTT. Protein sequence: CASSPGQGSTDTQYF.

This clone is a singleton in its sample. V is TRBV28 and J is TRBJ2-7, with TRBD1 identical over 8 bases. The CDR3 consists of 14 residues. The J segment lost 6 bases and the V segment lost 6 bases, leaving 10 bases of the junction unmatched. Germline V gene sequence: CDR1 MDHEN, CDR2 SYDVKM. This CDR3 reads CASRQPGQVREQYF. CDR3 bases: TGTGCCAGCAGGCAACCGGGACAGGTGCGCGAGCAGTACTTC.

The chain has TRBV29-1 and TRBJ1-4; D might be TRBD1 (6 bases). CDR3 length equals 14 residues. Germline V gene lookup returns CDR1 SQVTM and CDR2 ANQGSEA. Between the trimmed V and J ends, which lost 2 bases and 4 bases, there was a span of 11 bases. The CDR3 region has the DNA TGCAGCGTTGAAATACAGGGCTATAATGAAAAACTGTTTTTT. Translated, it gives CSVEIQGYNEKLFF.